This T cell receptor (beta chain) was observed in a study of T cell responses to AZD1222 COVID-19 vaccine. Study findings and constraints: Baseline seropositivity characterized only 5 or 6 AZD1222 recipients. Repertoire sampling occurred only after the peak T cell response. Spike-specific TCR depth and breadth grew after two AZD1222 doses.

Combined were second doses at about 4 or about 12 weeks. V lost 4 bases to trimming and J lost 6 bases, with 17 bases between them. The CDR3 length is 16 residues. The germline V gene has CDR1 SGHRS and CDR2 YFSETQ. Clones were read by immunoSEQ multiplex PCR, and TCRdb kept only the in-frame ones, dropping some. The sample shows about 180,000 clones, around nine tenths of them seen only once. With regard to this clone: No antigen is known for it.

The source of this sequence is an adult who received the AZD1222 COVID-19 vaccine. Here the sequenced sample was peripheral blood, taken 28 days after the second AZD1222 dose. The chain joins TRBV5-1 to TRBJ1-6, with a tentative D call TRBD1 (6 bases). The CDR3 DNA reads TGCGCCAGCAGCGCCTCCCCCGGGGACACTAATTCACCCCTCCACTTT. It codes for CASSASPGDTNSPLHF.